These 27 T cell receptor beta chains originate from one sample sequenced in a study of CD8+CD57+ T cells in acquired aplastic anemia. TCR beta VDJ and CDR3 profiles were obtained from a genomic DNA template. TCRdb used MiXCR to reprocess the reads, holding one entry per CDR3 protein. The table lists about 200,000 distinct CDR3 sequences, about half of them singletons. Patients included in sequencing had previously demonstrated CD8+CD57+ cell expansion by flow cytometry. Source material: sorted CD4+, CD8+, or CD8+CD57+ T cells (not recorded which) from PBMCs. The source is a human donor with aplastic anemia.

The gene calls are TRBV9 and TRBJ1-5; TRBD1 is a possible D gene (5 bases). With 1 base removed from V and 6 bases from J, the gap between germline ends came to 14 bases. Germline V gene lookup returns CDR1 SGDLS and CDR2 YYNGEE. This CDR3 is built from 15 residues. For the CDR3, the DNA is TGTGCCAGCAGCGTATCCCCAGGGTACGGTCAGCCCCAGCATTTT. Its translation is CASSVSPGYGQPQHF.

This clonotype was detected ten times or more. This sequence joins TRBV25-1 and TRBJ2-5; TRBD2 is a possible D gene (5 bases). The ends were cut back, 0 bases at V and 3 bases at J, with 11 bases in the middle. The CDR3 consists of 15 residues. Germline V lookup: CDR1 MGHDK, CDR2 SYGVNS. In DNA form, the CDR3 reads TGTGCCAGCAGTGAATACGGGGTCAGAAAAGAGACCCAGTACTTC. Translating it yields CASSEYGVRKETQYF.

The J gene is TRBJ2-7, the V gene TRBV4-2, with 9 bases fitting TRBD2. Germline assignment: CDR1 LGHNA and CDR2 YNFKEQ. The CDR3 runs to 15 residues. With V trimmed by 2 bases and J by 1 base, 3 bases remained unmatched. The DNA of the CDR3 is TGTGCCAGCAGCCAAAGACTAGCGGATTCCTACGAGCAGTACTTC. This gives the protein CASSQRLADSYEQYF.

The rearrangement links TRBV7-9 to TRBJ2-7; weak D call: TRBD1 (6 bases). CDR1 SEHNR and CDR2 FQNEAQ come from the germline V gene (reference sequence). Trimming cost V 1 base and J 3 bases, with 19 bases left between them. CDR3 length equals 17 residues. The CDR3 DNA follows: TGTGCCAGCAGCTTAGAAATCTTTGACAGGACGATCTACGAGCAGTACTTC. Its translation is CASSLEIFDRTIYEQYF. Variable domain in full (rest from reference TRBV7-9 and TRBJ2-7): DTGVSQNPRHKITKRGQNVTFRCDPISEHNRLYWYRQTLGQGPEFLTYFQNEAQLEKSRLLSDRFSAERPKGSFSTLEIQRTEQGDSAMYLCASSLEIFDRTIYEQYFGPGTRLTVT.

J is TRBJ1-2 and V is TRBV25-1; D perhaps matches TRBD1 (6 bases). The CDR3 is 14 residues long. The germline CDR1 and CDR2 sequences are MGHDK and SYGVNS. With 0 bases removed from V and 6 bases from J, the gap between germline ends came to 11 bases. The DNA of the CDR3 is TGTGCCAGCAGTGAATATAGGGCAGGGGATGGCTACACCTTC. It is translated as CASSEYRAGDGYTF.

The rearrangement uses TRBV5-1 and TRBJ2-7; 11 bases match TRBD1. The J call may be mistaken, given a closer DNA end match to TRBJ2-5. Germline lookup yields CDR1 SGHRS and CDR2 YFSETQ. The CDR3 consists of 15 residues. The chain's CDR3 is CASSLGRTGGETQYF. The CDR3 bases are TGCGCCAGCAGCTTGGGACGGACAGGGGGCGAGACCCAGTACTTC.

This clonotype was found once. The CDR3 reads CASSPGTGVGETQYF. The CDR3 DNA follows: TGTGCCAGCAGCCCCGGGACAGGGGTAGGAGAGACCCAGTACTTC. The chain carries TRBV7-6 and TRBJ2-5; 10 nucleotides line up with TRBD1. Per germline, CDR1 SGHVS and CDR2 FNYEAQ. CDR3 size: 15 residues. J lost 4 bases, V lost 5 bases, and 7 bases had no gene match.

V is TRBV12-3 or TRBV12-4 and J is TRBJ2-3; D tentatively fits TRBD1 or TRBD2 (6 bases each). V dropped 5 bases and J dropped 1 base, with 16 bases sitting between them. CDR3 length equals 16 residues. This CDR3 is CASSSIEGGRTDTQYF. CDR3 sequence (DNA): TGTGCCAGCAGTAGCATAGAGGGGGGACGCACAGATACGCAGTATTTT.

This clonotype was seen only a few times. The CDR3 spells CSARELVGGNTIYF. The CDR3 DNA reads TGCAGTGCTAGAGAGCTGGTAGGGGGGAACACCATATATTTT. The chain combines TRBV20-1 with TRBJ1-3; D possibly corresponds to TRBD1 (6 bases). The CDR3 is 14 residues long. With 0 bases removed from V and 7 bases from J, the gap between germline ends came to 13 bases. Looked up from germline, CDR1 is DFQATT and CDR2 is SNEGSKA (reference sequence).

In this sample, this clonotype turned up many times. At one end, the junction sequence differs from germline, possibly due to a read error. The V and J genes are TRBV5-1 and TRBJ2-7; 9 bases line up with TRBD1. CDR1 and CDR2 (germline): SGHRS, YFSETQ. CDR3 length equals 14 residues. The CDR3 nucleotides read TGTGCCAGCAGCTTAGGACAGGGGTTCTACGAGCAGTACTTC. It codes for CASSLGQGFYEQYF.

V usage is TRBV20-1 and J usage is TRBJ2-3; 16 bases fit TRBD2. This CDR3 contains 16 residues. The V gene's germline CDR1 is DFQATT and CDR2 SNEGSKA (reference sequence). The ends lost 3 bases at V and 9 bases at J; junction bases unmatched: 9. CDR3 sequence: CSASGTSGGGGLTQYF. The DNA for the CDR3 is TGCAGTGCTAGTGGGACTAGCGGGGGGGGGGGTTTAACGCAGTATTTT.

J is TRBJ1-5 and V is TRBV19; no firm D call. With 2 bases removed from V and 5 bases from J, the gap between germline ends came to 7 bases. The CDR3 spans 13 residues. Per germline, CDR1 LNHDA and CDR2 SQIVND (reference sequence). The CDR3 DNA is TGTGCCAGTAGTATAAATCCGGATCAGCCCCAGCATTTT. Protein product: CASSINPDQPQHF.

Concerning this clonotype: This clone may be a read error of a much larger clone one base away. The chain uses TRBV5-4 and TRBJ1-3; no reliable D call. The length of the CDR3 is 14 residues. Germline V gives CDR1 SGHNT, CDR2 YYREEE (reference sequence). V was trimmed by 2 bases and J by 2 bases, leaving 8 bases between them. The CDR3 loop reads CASSFRSPGNTIYF. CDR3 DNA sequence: TGTGCCAGCAGCTTTAGGAGCCCTGGAAACACCATATATTTT.

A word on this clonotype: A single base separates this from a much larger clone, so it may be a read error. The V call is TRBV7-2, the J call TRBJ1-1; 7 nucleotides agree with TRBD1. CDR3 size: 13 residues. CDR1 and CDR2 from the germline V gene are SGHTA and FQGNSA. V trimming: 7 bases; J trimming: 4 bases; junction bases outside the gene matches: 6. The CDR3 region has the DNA TGTGCCAGCACCCAGGGGGGGAGCACTGAAGCTTTCTTT. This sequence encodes CASTQGGSTEAFF.

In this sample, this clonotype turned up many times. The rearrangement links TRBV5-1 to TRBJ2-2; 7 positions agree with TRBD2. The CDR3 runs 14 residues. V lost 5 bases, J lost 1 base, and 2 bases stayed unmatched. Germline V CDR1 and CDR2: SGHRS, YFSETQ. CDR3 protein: CASRGTMNTGELFF. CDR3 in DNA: TGCGCCAGCAGAGGGACTATGAACACCGGGGAGCTGTTTTTT.

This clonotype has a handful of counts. The DNA for the CDR3 is TGTGCCAGCAGCGGACAGGGGAGGGTCTACGAGCAGTACTTC. Its protein is CASSGQGRVYEQYF. V usage is TRBV7-7 and J usage is TRBJ2-7, with 9 nucleotides matching TRBD1. V lost 5 bases to trimming and J lost 3 bases; unmatched junction nucleotides: 5. This CDR3 is 14 amino acids long. The germline V gene encodes CDR1 SSHAT and CDR2 FNYEAQ (reference sequence).

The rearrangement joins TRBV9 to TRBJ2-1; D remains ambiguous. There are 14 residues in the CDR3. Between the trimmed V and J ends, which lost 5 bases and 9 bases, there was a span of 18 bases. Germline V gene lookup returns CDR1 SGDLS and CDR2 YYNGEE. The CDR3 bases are TGTGCCAGCAGTTCCACCGCCATTTTCGGTGAGCAGTTCTTC. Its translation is CASSSTAIFGEQFF.

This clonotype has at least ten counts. The CDR3 DNA is TGCGCCAGCAGCTTGACACAGGGTAACGATGAGCAGTTCTTC. The encoded protein is CASSLTQGNDEQFF. V and J are TRBV5-1 and TRBJ2-1; a possible D gene is TRBD1 (6 bases). Germline V gives CDR1 SGHRS, CDR2 YFSETQ. Trimming stripped 1 base from V and 8 bases from J, with 13 bases between. The CDR3 contains 14 residues.

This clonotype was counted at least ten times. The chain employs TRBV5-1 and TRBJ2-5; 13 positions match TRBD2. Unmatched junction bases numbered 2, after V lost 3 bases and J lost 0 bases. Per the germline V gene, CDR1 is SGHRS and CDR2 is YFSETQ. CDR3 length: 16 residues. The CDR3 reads CASSYGLAGDQETQYF. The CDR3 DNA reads TGCGCCAGCAGCTACGGACTAGCGGGGGACCAAGAGACCCAGTACTTC.

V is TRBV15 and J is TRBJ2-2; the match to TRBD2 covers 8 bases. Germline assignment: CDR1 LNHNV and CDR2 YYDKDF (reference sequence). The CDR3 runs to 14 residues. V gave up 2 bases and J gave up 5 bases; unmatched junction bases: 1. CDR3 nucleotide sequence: TGTGCCACCAGCAGACGCGGGGGGACCGGGGAGCTGTTTTTT. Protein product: CATSRRGGTGELFF.

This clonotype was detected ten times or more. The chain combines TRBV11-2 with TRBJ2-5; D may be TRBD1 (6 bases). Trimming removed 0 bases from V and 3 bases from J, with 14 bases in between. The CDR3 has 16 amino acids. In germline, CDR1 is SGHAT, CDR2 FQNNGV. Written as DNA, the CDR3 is TGTGCCAGCAGCTTAGATTCCGGGACACCAGAAGAGACCCAGTACTTC. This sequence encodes CASSLDSGTPEETQYF.

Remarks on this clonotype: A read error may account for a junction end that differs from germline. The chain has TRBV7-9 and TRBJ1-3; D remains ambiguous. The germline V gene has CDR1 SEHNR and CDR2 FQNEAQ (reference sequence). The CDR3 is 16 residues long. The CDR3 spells CASSQAGSSAGNTTYF. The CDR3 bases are TGCGCCAGCAGCCAAGCGGGGTCATCGGCTGGAAACACCACATATTTT.

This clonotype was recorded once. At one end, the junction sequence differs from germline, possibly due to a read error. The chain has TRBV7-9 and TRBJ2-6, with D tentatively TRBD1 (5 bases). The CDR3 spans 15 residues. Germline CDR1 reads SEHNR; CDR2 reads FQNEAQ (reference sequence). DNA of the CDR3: TGTACCAGCAGCTTAGCAGGATCTGGGGCCAACGTCCTGACCTTC. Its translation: CTSSLAGSGANVLTF.

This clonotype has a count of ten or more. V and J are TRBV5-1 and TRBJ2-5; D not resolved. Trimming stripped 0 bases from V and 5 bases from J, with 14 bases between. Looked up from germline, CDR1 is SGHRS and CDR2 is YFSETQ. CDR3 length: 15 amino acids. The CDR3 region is CASSLGTSSTETQYF. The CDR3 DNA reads TGCGCCAGCAGCTTGGGTACCTCCTCGACGGAGACCCAGTACTTC.

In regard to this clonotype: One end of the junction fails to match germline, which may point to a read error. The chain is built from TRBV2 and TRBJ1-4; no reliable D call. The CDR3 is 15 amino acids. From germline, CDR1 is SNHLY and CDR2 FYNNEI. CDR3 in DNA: TGTGCCAGCAGCGAAGTCCTCTCGACTAATGAAAAACTGTTTTTT. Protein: CASSEVLSTNEKLFF.

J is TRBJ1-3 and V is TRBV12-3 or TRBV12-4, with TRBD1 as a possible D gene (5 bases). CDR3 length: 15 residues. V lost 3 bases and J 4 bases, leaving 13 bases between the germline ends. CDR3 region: CASSFRESPGNTIYF. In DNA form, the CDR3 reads TGTGCCAGCAGTTTCAGGGAAAGCCCCGGAAACACCATATATTTT.

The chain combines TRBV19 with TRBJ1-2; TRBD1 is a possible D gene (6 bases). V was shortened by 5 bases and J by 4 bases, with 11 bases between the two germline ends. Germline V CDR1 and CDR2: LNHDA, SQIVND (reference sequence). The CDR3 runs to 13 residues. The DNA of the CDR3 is TGTGCCAGTAGTCTTCGGACAGCCTATGGCTACACCTTC. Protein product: CASSLRTAYGYTF.